The source of this TCR beta chain is a study of T cell repertoires in cytomegalovirus infection. On the study more broadly: The authors used CMV epitopes that were HLA-C-restricted (recently identified) and HLA-B-restricted (well studied).

Study findings and constraints: Identification of carriers of CMV plus the relevant HLA was performed using cumulative public TCR beta family frequency. Dominant in the ex vivo response were TCR beta clonotypes restricted by HLA-C and specific for CMV.

This clonotype was counted a single time. Its antigen is unidentified. TCRdb recomputed calls from the reads with MiXCR, one row per CDR3 protein. The sample shows 400,000 to 600,000 distinct CDR3 sequences, about 42% of them seen only once. Germline V lookup: CDR1 SGHTA, CDR2 FQGNSA. V lost 1 base, J lost 6 bases, and 12 bases lay in between. CDR3 length: 14 residues. J is TRBJ2-5 and V is TRBV7-2; D may correspond to TRBD1 or TRBD2 (7 bases each). The sequencing used cultured PBMCs, collected from culture after CMV antigen stimulation. The receptor comes from a human donor in good health (CMV status not recorded). Some clones in this sample may be carry-over from other donors' samples. The CDR3 DNA reads TGTGCCAGCAGCTTAGGACAGGGAGGGCAGACCCAGTACTTC. Amino acid sequence: CASSLGQGGQTQYF. The full variable domain, its missing parts supplied by reference TRBV7-2 and TRBJ2-5, is GAGVSQSPSNKVTEKGKDVELRCDPISGHTALYWYRQSLGQGLEFLIYFQGNSAPDKSGLPSDRFSAERTGGSVSTLTIQRTQQEDSAVYLCASSLGQGGQTQYFGPGTRLLVL.